This T cell receptor (beta chain) was documented in a study of T-cell reconstitution after alpha-beta-depleted transplantation in children. General observations from the study: Several hundred rapidly expanded clones from non-depleted graft cells reportedly supplied alpha-beta T cells about two months post-transplant.

This clonotype was counted between two and nine times. Its antigen is not identified. Using unique molecular identifiers, the investigators prepared the TCRbeta library. TCRdb analysed the PCR reads with MiXCR anew, one entry per CDR3 protein. The sample contains fewer than 350,000 distinct CDR3 sequences, roughly a tenth of which appear only once. Trimming cost V 5 bases and J 8 bases, with 12 bases left between them. Looked up from germline, CDR1 is MNHEY and CDR2 is SMNVEV (reference sequence). The CDR3 runs 12 residues. The specimen was PBMCs, collected before TCRalphabeta/CD19-depleted stem cell transplant. The V gene is TRBV27, the J gene TRBJ1-2, with D perhaps matching TRBD1 (6 bases). The source is a boy less than two years old with acute myeloid leukemia, due to receive a stem cell transplant. The CDR3 sequence is CASSAPQGGYTF. The CDR3 bases are TGTGCCAGCAGTGCACCTCAGGGGGGCTACACCTTC.